What follows are 7 T cell receptor beta chains derived from one specimen sequenced in a study of blood T cell repertoires in COVID-19. Sequencing used immunoSEQ multiplex PCR; TCRdb keeps in-frame clones, though not all of them. The sample lists about 160,000 clones, about 85% occurring once. Material for sequencing was peripheral blood. Receptor source: a human donor with acute or convalescent COVID-19. The donor label of this sample is uncertain.

This sequence joins TRBV27 and TRBJ1-2; TRBD1 matches 9 bases. The V gene's germline CDR1 is MNHEY and CDR2 SMNVEV (reference sequence). This CDR3 is 19 amino acids long. After removal of 3 bases from V and 1 base from J, the junction contained 15 bases not matched to a gene. The CDR3 reads CASSFLTPGQGPINYGYTF. The DNA for the CDR3 is TGTGCCAGCAGTTTTCTCACCCCGGGACAGGGCCCCATTAACTATGGCTACACCTTC.

This rearrangement joins TRBV29-1 to TRBJ2-7; 8 nucleotides align to TRBD1. With 6 bases clipped from V and 4 bases from J, the junction kept 8 bases outside the gene matches. CDR3 length: 13 residues. Germline CDR1 reads SQVTM; CDR2 reads ANQGSEA. Here the CDR3 DNA reads TGCAGCGTCGATGACGGACAGGGATACGAGCAGTACTTC. It translates to CSVDDGQGYEQYF.

The chain recombines TRBV5-6 with TRBJ1-2, with 7 nucleotides matching TRBD1. The V gene's germline CDR1 is SGHDT and CDR2 YYEEEE. This CDR3 has 12 amino acids. J was trimmed by 3 bases and V by 4 bases; bases with no gene match: 0. The DNA of the CDR3 is TGTGCCAGCAGCCAGGGGGACTATGGCTACACCTTC. The encoded protein is CASSQGDYGYTF.

The chain employs TRBV21-1 and TRBJ2-7; TRBD2 is the table's D call, not checked against the DNA. TRBV21-1 is designated a pseudogene. This CDR3 has 15 amino acids. The CDR3 bases are TGTGCCAGCAGCAAAAACCCCGGGACTTTAGACGAGCAGTACTTC. Its translation is CASSKNPGTLDEQYF.

The chain links TRBV5-4 to TRBJ2-7, with 8 bases identical to TRBD1. The junction had 9 bases not matched to a gene; V was cut back by 5 bases and J by 2 bases. The CDR3 has 15 amino acids. The germline V gene has CDR1 SGHNT and CDR2 YYREEE (reference sequence). The CDR3, as DNA: TGTGCCAGCAGTACAGGGGGGCGCGGGACCTACGAGCAGTACTTC. Protein product: CASSTGGRGTYEQYF.

V usage is TRBV4-1 and J usage is TRBJ1-2; D call uncertain. This CDR3 region has 15 residues. Germline CDR1 and CDR2: MGHRA and YSYEKL. Trimming pared 3 bases from V and 5 bases from J, leaving 16 bases between. CDR3 protein: CASSHSSTSTYGYTF. The CDR3 nucleotides are TGCGCCAGCAGCCATTCTTCGACAAGCACTTATGGCTACACCTTC.

A note on this clone: Other DNA sequences of this sample code for an identical CDR3. V usage is TRBV3-1 (or the pseudogene TRBV3-2) and J usage is TRBJ1-5; D is possibly TRBD1 (5 bases). The germline gives CDR1 LGHDT, CDR2 YNNKEL (reference sequence). Trimming took off 4 bases at V and 1 base at J, with 8 bases between the two ends. The CDR3 is 14 amino acids. The CDR3 DNA reads as TGTGCCAGCAGCCCCCAGGGCAGCAATCAGCCCCAGCATTTT. Translating it yields CASSPQGSNQPQHF.